Below are 25 T cell receptor beta chains sequenced from a single sample in a study of T-cell reconstitution after alpha-beta-depleted transplantation in children. A TCRbeta library incorporating unique molecular identifiers was prepared. TCRdb passed the PCR reads through MiXCR, listing each CDR3 protein once. The sample has about 400,000 distinct CDR3 sequences; about a fifth are singletons. Sequences were derived from PBMCs from the stem cell graft donor, sampled from the stem cell graft. Receptor source: a human donor who donated a stem cell graft to a child with acute myeloid leukemia.

This clonotype appeared a few times. The gene calls are TRBV12-3 or TRBV12-4 and TRBJ1-4; 7 bases line up with TRBD1. With V trimmed by 3 bases and J by 8 bases, 3 bases remained unmatched. The CDR3 totals 13 residues. DNA for the CDR3: TGTGCCAGCAGTTTGGCAGGGGGAGAAAAACTGTTTTTT. Its translation is CASSLAGGEKLFF.

DNA for the CDR3: TGTGCCAGCAGCCAAGGGGTTGCAGAGACCCAGTACTTC. Translating gives CASSQGVAETQYF. V is TRBV12-3 or TRBV12-4 and J is TRBJ2-5, with D maybe TRBD1 (5 bases). The V end lost 6 bases, the J end lost 4 bases, and 12 bases lay between the germline ends. This CDR3 region has 13 residues.

The chain uses TRBV29-1 and TRBJ2-5, with D possibly being TRBD1 or TRBD2 (5 bases each). This CDR3 is 14 amino acids long. Germline V gives CDR1 SQVTM, CDR2 ANQGSEA. With 6 bases removed from V and 0 bases from J, the gap between germline ends came to 14 bases. The CDR3 region has the DNA TGCAGCGTGAGGGGCGCCCAGCACCAAGAGACCCAGTACTTC. Translated, it gives CSVRGAQHQETQYF.

The V and J genes are TRBV7-6 and TRBJ2-5, with unresolved D. The CDR3 is made up of 13 amino acids. V was cut by 5 bases and J by 5 bases, with 12 bases left in between. Germline-derived CDR1 and CDR2 are SGHVS and FNYEAQ. CDR3 sequence: CASSPGVEETQYF. The CDR3 nucleotides are TGTGCCAGCAGCCCGGGCGTCGAGGAGACCCAGTACTTC.

The V and J genes are TRBV29-1 and TRBJ2-3, with 14 nucleotides matching TRBD2. CDR1 is SQVTM, CDR2 ANQGSEA, per germline. This CDR3 region has 14 residues. The V segment lost 7 bases and the J segment 3 bases; nucleotides outside the gene matches: 3. This chain's CDR3 is CSGRTSGRTDTQYF. The CDR3 DNA reads TGCAGCGGCAGGACTAGCGGGAGGACAGATACGCAGTATTTT.

This clonotype was seen repeatedly, ten times or more. The V gene is TRBV28, the J gene TRBJ2-6, with D uncertain. V lost 6 bases, J lost 0 bases, and 9 bases lay in between. CDR1 is MDHEN and CDR2 is SYDVKM in the germline V gene. The CDR3 has 15 amino acids. CDR3 sequence: CASSILSSGANVLTF. The CDR3 coding sequence is TGTGCCAGCAGCATACTAAGCTCTGGGGCCAACGTCCTGACTTTC.

The CDR3 nucleotides read TGCAGCGTTAGGACAGGGGACTATCAGCCCCAGCATTTT. Its translation: CSVRTGDYQPQHF. This chain links TRBV29-1 with TRBJ1-5; TRBD1 matches 9 bases. V lost 5 bases to trimming and J lost 5 bases; unmatched junction nucleotides: 4. The CDR3 length is 13 residues. Germline CDR1 and CDR2: SQVTM and ANQGSEA.

This chain joins TRBV29-1 and TRBJ1-1; perhaps TRBD1 as D (5 bases). Germline V gene data show CDR1 as SQVTM and CDR2 as ANQGSEA. Trimming pared 4 bases from V and 4 bases from J, leaving 13 bases between. This CDR3 region has 13 residues. The CDR3 loop is CSVASTGATEAFF. The DNA for the CDR3 is TGCAGCGTTGCCAGCACTGGGGCCACTGAAGCTTTCTTT.

This chain connects TRBV12-3 or TRBV12-4 to TRBJ2-2; the match to TRBD1 covers 7 bases. Trimming removed 6 bases from V and 4 bases from J; junction bases left unmatched: 14. The CDR3 sequence is 17 residues long. The CDR3 sequence is CASSRRDREFVTGELFF. The DNA of the CDR3 is TGTGCCAGCAGCCGCCGAGACAGGGAATTTGTCACCGGGGAGCTGTTTTTT.

This clonotype was seen only a few times. The gene calls are TRBV6-5 and TRBJ2-5; TRBD2 aligns across 9 bases. The CDR3 consists of 11 residues. Germline V gives CDR1 MNHEY, CDR2 SVGAGI. CDR3 bases: TGTGCTAGCGGGAGCCAAGAGACCCAGTACTTC. The encoded protein is CASGSQETQYF.

This clonotype showed up just a few times. This sequence joins TRBV7-6 and TRBJ2-7; D remains unclear. Germline values: CDR1 SGHVS, CDR2 FNYEAQ. The CDR3 length is 12 residues. The V end was cut by 5 bases, the J end by 7 bases, with 12 bases between. The CDR3 DNA reads TGTGCCAGCAGCGGTGCCTTGGGGGAGCAGTACTTC. Protein sequence: CASSGALGEQYF.

The CDR3 DNA follows: TGTGCCAGCAGCCTATTTGACGGCAACACTGAAGCTTTCTTT. Residues: CASSLFDGNTEAFF. The rearrangement joins TRBV27 to TRBJ1-1; D gene uncertain. This CDR3 is built from 14 residues. Deletions cut 6 bases from V and 2 bases from J, with 13 bases between. In germline, CDR1 is MNHEY, CDR2 SMNVEV (reference sequence).

This clonotype showed up many times. The V call is TRBV20-1, the J call TRBJ2-1, with 8 bases fitting TRBD2. This CDR3 region has 15 residues. J was trimmed by 0 bases and V by 5 bases; bases with no gene match: 6. Germline CDR1 is DFQATT and CDR2 is SNEGSKA (reference sequence). CDR3 nucleotide sequence: TGCAGTGCTGGTAGCGGGGAGGCCTCCTACAATGAGCAGTTCTTC. The encoded protein is CSAGSGEASYNEQFF.

The chain uses TRBV7-6 and TRBJ2-1, with D perhaps TRBD2 (5 bases). The CDR3 length is 12 residues. V dropped 4 bases and J dropped 12 bases, with 13 bases sitting between them. Germline loops: CDR1 SGHVS, CDR2 FNYEAQ. The CDR3 here is CASSYQRDAQFF. The CDR3 DNA sequence: TGTGCCAGCAGCTATCAGAGGGATGCGCAGTTCTTC.

V usage is TRBV29-1 and J usage is TRBJ2-2, with 10 bases lining up with TRBD2. Germline CDR1 SQVTM, CDR2 ANQGSEA. V shed 7 bases, J shed 4 bases, and the junction held 6 bases outside the gene matches. This CDR3 comprises 14 residues. CDR3 DNA: TGCAGCGCCCGGACTAGCGGAGGCACCGGGGAGCTGTTTTTT. This translates into CSARTSGGTGELFF.

The CDR3 protein is CASSAKMGTYEQYF. Here the CDR3 DNA reads TGTGCCAGCAGCGCGAAAATGGGAACCTACGAGCAGTACTTC. The rearrangement joins TRBV7-8 to TRBJ2-7; D unresolved. From germline, CDR1 is SGHVS and CDR2 FQNEAQ. There are 14 residues in the CDR3. V shed 5 bases and J shed 2 bases, with 13 bases lying between them.

This clonotype was recorded a few times. The chain links TRBV25-1 to TRBJ2-1; no definite D call. Trimming removed 4 bases from V and 0 bases from J, with 10 bases in between. CDR1 and CDR2 (germline): MGHDK, SYGVNS. This CDR3 has 15 amino acids. CDR3 DNA: TGTGCCAGCAGTGCCTCTTGGAGCTCCTACAATGAGCAGTTCTTC. It translates to CASSASWSSYNEQFF.

This clonotype was detected many times. V and J are TRBV29-1 and TRBJ2-1; 8 bases fit TRBD2. Germline CDR1 is SQVTM and CDR2 is ANQGSEA. With V trimmed by 6 bases and J by 4 bases, 17 bases remained unmatched. The CDR3 sequence is 17 residues long. CDR3 region: CSVAGTQAGVVYNEQFF. The CDR3 DNA follows: TGCAGCGTCGCCGGGACACAAGCGGGAGTCGTATACAATGAGCAGTTCTTC.

The rearrangement uses TRBV27 and TRBJ2-7; D is undetermined. Trimming removed 5 bases from V and 2 bases from J, with 22 bases in between. This CDR3 has 17 residues. The V gene's germline CDR1 is MNHEY and CDR2 SMNVEV (reference sequence). CDR3 in amino acids: CASSPLPAMASAYEQYF. Written as DNA, the CDR3 is TGTGCCAGCAGTCCACTGCCGGCTATGGCTAGTGCCTACGAGCAGTACTTC.

This clonotype was seen only a few times. The chain carries TRBV5-1 and TRBJ2-3; TRBD2 agrees at 11 bases. V trimming: 0 bases; J trimming: 11 bases; junction bases outside the gene matches: 8. This CDR3 region has 15 residues. The V gene's germline CDR1 is SGHRS and CDR2 YFSETQ. CDR3 bases: TGCGCCAGCAGCTTGGCGACTAGCGGGACGAGGGAGCAGTATTTT. Translation gives CASSLATSGTREQYF.

V and J are TRBV10-2 and TRBJ2-5; 9 bases are a match to TRBD2. Germline V CDR1 and CDR2: WSHSY, SAAADI. This CDR3 has 14 residues. V was pared by 7 bases and J by 3 bases, with 6 bases of the junction left unmatched. The CDR3 region is CASKLVAGEETQYF. CDR3 bases: TGCGCCAGCAAGTTGGTAGCGGGAGAAGAGACCCAGTACTTC.

The gene calls are TRBV20-1 and TRBJ2-7; possibly TRBD1 for D (5 bases). The V gene lost 0 bases and the J gene lost 3 bases, with 15 bases spanning the gap. In germline, CDR1 is DFQATT, CDR2 SNEGSKA (reference sequence). The CDR3 has 15 residues. Written as DNA, the CDR3 is TGCAGTGCTAGAGATCGTCAGGGCTTGCGCTACGAGCAGTACTTC. It yields the protein CSARDRQGLRYEQYF.

J is TRBJ1-2 and V is TRBV12-3 or TRBV12-4; 7 bases align to TRBD1. The CDR3 extends over 16 amino acids. With V trimmed by 1 base and J by 0 bases, 5 bases remained unmatched. This CDR3 is CASSLGTGTTNYGYTF. The CDR3 nucleotides are TGTGCCAGCAGTTTAGGGACAGGAACGACTAACTATGGCTACACCTTC.

In this sample, this clonotype turned up many times. CDR3 loop: CSANRGTSGDYEQYF. The DNA of the CDR3 is TGCAGTGCCAATAGGGGGACTAGCGGGGATTACGAGCAGTACTTC. The chain employs TRBV20-1 and TRBJ2-7, with 13 positions matching TRBD2. Trimming took 6 bases from V and 4 from J; bases not matched to a gene: 9. The length of the CDR3 is 15 residues. Germline values: CDR1 DFQATT, CDR2 SNEGSKA (reference sequence).

The V and J genes are TRBV12-3 or TRBV12-4 and TRBJ2-1; TRBD2 matches at 11 bases. V was pared by 3 bases and J by 9 bases, with 4 bases of the junction left unmatched. CDR3 length: 14 amino acids. CDR3 region: CASSFSGRAVEQFF. The CDR3, as DNA: TGTGCCAGCAGTTTTAGCGGGAGGGCCGTTGAGCAGTTCTTC.